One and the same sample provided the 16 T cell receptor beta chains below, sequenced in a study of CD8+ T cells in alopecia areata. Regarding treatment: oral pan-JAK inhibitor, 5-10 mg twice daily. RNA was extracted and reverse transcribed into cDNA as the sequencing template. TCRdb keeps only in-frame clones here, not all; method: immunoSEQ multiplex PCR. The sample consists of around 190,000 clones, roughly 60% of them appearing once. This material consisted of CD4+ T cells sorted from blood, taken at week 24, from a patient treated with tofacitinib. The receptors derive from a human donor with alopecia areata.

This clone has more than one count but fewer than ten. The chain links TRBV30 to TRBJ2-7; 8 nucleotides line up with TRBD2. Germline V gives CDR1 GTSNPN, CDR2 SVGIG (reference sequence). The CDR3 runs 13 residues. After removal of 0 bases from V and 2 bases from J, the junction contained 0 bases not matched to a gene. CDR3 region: CAWSVAGAYEQYF. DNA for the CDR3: TGTGCCTGGAGTGTAGCGGGGGCCTACGAGCAGTACTTC.

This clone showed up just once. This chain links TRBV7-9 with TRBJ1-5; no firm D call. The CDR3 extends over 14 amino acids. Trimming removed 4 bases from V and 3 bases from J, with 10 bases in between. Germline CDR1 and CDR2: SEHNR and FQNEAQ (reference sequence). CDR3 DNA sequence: TGTGCCAGCAGCTCCAGCGATCTCAATCAGCCCCAGCATTTT. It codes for CASSSSDLNQPQHF.

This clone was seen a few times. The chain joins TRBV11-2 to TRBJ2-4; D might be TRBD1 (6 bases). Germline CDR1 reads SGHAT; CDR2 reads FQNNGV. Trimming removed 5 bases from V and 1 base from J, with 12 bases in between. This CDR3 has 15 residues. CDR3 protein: CASSGLTGAKNIQYF. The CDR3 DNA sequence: TGTGCCAGCAGCGGCCTTACAGGGGCCAAAAACATTCAGTACTTC.

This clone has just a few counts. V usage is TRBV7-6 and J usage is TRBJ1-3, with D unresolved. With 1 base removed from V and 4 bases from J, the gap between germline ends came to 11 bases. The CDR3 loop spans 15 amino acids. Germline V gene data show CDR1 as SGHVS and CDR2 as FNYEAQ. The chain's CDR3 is CASSLDGVSGNTIYF. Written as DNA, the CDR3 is TGTGCCAGCAGCTTAGATGGGGTATCCGGAAACACCATATATTTT.

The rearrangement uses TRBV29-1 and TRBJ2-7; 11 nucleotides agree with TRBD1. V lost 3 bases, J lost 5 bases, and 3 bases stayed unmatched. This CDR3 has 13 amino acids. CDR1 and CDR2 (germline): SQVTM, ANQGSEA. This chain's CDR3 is CSVEGQGDDEQYF. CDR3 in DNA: TGCAGCGTTGAGGGACAGGGGGACGACGAGCAGTACTTC.

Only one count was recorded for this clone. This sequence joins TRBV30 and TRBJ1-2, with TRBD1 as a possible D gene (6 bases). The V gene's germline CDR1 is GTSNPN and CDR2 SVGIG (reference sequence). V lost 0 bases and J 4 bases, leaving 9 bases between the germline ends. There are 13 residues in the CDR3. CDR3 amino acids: CAWSVGGTYGYTF. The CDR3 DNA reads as TGTGCCTGGAGTGTAGGGGGTACCTATGGCTACACCTTC.

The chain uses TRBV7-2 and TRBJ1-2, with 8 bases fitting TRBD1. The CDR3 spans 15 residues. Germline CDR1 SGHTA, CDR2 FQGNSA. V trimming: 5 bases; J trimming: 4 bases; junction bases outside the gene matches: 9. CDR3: CASSPRTGTRYGYTF. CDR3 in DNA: TGTGCCAGCAGCCCTCGGACAGGGACCCGCTATGGCTACACCTTC.

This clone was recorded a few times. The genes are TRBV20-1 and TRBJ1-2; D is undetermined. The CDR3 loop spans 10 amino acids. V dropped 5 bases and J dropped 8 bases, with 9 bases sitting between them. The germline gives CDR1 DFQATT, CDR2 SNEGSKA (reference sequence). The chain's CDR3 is CSALSGGYTF. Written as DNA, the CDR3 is TGCAGTGCTCTCAGCGGGGGCTACACCTTC.

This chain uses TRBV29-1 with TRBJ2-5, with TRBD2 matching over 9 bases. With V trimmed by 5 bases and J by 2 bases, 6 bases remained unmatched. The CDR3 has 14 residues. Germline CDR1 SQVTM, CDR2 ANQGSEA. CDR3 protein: CSVSGRGGQETQYF. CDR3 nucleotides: TGCAGCGTTTCGGGGCGGGGGGGACAAGAGACCCAGTACTTC.

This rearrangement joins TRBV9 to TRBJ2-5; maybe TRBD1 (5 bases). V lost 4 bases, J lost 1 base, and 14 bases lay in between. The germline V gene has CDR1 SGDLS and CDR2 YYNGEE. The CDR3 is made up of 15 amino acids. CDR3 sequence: CASSQSLDSQETQYF. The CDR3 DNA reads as TGTGCCAGCAGCCAATCCCTCGACAGCCAAGAGACCCAGTACTTC.

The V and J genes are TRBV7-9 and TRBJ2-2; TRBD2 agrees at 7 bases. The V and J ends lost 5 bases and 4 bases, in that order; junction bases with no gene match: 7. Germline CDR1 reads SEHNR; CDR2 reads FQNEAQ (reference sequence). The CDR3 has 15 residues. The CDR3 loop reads CASSPDPGGTGELFF. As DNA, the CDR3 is TGTGCCAGCAGCCCGGACCCGGGGGGCACCGGGGAGCTGTTTTTT.

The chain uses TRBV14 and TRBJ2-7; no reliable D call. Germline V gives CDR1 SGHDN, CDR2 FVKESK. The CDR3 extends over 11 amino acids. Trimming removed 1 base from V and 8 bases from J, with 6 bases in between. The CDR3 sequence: CASSQVGKQYF. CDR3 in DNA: TGTGCCAGCAGCCAAGTAGGAAAGCAGTACTTC.

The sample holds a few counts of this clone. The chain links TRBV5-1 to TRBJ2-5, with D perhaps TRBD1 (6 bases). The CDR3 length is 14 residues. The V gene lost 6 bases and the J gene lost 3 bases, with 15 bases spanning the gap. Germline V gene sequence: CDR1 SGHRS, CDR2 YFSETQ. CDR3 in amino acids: CASTRMTGEETQYF. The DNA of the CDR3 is TGCGCCAGCACCCGAATGACAGGAGAAGAGACCCAGTACTTC.

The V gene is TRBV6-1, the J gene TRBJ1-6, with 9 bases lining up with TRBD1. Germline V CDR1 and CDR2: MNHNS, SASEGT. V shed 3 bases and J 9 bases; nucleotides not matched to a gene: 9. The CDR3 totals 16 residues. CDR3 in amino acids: CASSDLQGAGGSPLHF. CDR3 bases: TGTGCCAGCAGTGACCTACAGGGGGCCGGGGGTTCACCCCTCCACTTT.

CDR3 in amino acids: CASSDSPTGHGYTF. Here the CDR3 DNA reads TGTGCCAGCAGCGACTCCCCGACAGGGCATGGCTACACCTTC. The chain carries TRBV7-3 and TRBJ1-2; 7 bases are a match to TRBD1. After removal of 5 bases from V and 6 bases from J, the junction contained 9 bases not matched to a gene. Looked up from germline, CDR1 is SGHTA and CDR2 is FQGTGA. This CDR3 comprises 14 residues.

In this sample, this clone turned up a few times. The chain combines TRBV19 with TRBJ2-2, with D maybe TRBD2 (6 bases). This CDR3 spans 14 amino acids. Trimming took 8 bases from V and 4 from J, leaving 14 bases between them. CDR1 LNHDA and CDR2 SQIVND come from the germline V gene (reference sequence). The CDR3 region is CASVGLRLTGELFF. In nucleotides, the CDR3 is TGTGCCAGTGTGGGACTCAGACTCACCGGGGAGCTGTTTTTT. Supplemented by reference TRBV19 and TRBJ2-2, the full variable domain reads DGGITQSPKYLFRKEGQNVTLSCEQNLNHDAMYWYRQDPGQGLRLIYYSQIVNDFQKGDIAEGYSVSREKKESFPLTVTSAQKNPTAFYLCASVGLRLTGELFFGEGSRLTVL.